This T cell receptor beta chain is drawn from a study of shared clonotypes between healthy human individuals. Caucasian adults residing in Nashville, Tennessee made up all the donors. The table came from immunoSEQ multiplex PCR; TCRdb's copy has only in-frame clones and leaves some out. The sample comprises 2 million to 2.5 million clones, 90% to 95% of which are singletons, and 0.36% rests with the top ten. V was cut by 6 bases and J by 3 bases, with 15 bases left in between. The CDR3 contains 14 residues. CDR1 MNHEY and CDR2 SVGAGI come from the germline V gene. This rearrangement joins TRBV6-5 to TRBJ2-7, with D perhaps matching TRBD2 (5 bases). The origin of this receptor is a man younger than 30 in good health. Some clones in this sample may be carry-over from other donors' samples. Sequencing used naive CD4+ T cells from PBMCs. Documented subset: CD45RA+ positively selected. The CDR3 DNA reads TGTGCCAGCAGACCGGGGAACAGTTTCTACGAGCAGTACTTC. Encoded protein: CASRPGNSFYEQYF.